The rows below give T cell receptor beta chains drawn from one sample of a study of blood T cell repertoires in COVID-19. Some clones are missing from TCRdb's copy, which holds only in-frame ones; the method was immunoSEQ multiplex PCR. The data show about 150,000 clones, with 83% seen just once and roughly 1.9% held by the top ten. What was sequenced was peripheral blood. The receptors shown here come from a woman older than 75 with acute or convalescent COVID-19. Each CDR3 is given with its conserved first and last residue. D genes are given only for firm matches. Some rows mark clone size as missing; the rest say once, few, many or name a class of expanded clone.

V: TRBV6-1
size: -
J: TRBJ1-2
D: -
DNA: TGTGCCAGCAGTGTCGAAGTAGGGACGGGGGGCTATGGCTACACCTTC
CDR3: CASSVEVGTGGYGYTF

V: TRBV7-8
size: -
J: TRBJ2-2
D: -
DNA: TGTGCCAGCAGCTTAGCAACAGGGACGGGGGAGCTGTTTTTT
CDR3: CASSLATGTGELFF

V: TRBV7-9
size: -
J: TRBJ1-5
D: TRBD1
DNA: TGTGCCAGCAGCTTAGGAACAGGGGGCATGGGTCAGCCCCAGCATTTT
CDR3: CASSLGTGGMGQPQHF

V: TRBV5-6
size: -
J: TRBJ2-1
D: -
DNA: TGTGCCAGCAGCTTGGTCCAGCGGAACAATGAGCAGTTCTTC
CDR3: CASSLVQRNNEQFF

V: TRBV28
size: once
J: TRBJ1-3
D: TRBD1
DNA: TGTGCCAGCAGTTTAGTACAGGGGGCCTTATTCTCTGGAAACACCATATATTTT
CDR3: CASSLVQGALFSGNTIYF

V: TRBV5-6
size: -
J: TRBJ1-3
D: TRBD1
DNA: TGTGCCAGCAGCTTGGGGCCAACGGGACAGCTTAACTCTGGAAACACCATATATTTT
CDR3: CASSLGPTGQLNSGNTIYF

V: TRBV21-1
size: few
J: TRBJ2-5
D: -
DNA: TGTGCCAGCAGCAAAAAGGGGGATCTCGAAGAGACCCAGTACTTC
CDR3: CASSKKGDLEETQYF

V: TRBV5-1
size: -
J: TRBJ2-2
D: -
DNA: TGCGCCAGCAGCTTGACAGCTACGAACACCGGGGAGCTGTTTTTT
CDR3: CASSLTATNTGELFF

V: TRBV10-2
size: few
J: TRBJ1-2
D: -
DNA: TGCGCCAGCAGTGAGGGGCGGGGGCCTAACTATGGCTACACCTTC
CDR3: CASSEGRGPNYGYTF

V: TRBV30
size: -
J: TRBJ1-3
D: -
DNA: TGTGCCTGGGTGCGGATCTCTGGAAACACCATATATTTT
CDR3: CAWVRISGNTIYF

V: TRBV4-3
size: -
J: TRBJ2-3
D: -
DNA: TGCGCCAGCAGCCAAGATGCAGGGGCCGGTACGCAGTATTTT
CDR3: CASSQDAGAGTQYF

V: TRBV28
size: -
J: TRBJ1-2
D: TRBD1
DNA: TGTGCCAGCAGACCGGGGACAGATAGGGGCTACACCTTC
CDR3: CASRPGTDRGYTF

V: TRBV30
size: -
J: TRBJ1-5
D: TRBD1
DNA: TGTGCCTGGAGTGAAACAGGGGGCGGGCCCCAGCATTTT
CDR3: CAWSETGGGPQHF

V: TRBV2
size: -
J: TRBJ1-1
D: -
DNA: TGTGCCAGCAGCTACACAGGGTCCATCACTGAAGCTTTCTTT
CDR3: CASSYTGSITEAFF

V: TRBV5-5
size: -
J: TRBJ1-1
D: -
DNA: TGTGCCAGCAGCTTTGAGGGGAACACTGAAGCTTTCTTT
CDR3: CASSFEGNTEAFF

V: TRBV11-2
size: -
J: TRBJ2-4
D: TRBD1
DNA: TGTGCCAGCAGCTTAGGAGTTGGGACAGGGGAGATATACATTCAGTACTTC
CDR3: CASSLGVGTGEIYIQYF

V: TRBV18
size: -
J: TRBJ2-3
D: -
DNA: TGTGCCAGCTCATCCCGGGACTCCCACACAGATACGCAGTATTTT
CDR3: CASSSRDSHTDTQYF

V: TRBV5-5
size: -
J: TRBJ1-5
D: TRBD1
DNA: TGTGCCAGCAGCTTATCAGGGGGCATCAATCAGCCCCAGCATTTT
CDR3: CASSLSGGINQPQHF

V: TRBV6-5
size: -
J: TRBJ1-1
D: TRBD1
DNA: TGTGCCAGCAGTAACAGGGGAACTGAAGCTTTCTTT
CDR3: CASSNRGTEAFF

V: TRBV7-2
size: -
J: TRBJ1-5
D: -
DNA: TGTGCCAGCAGCTTTAATAGCAATCAGCCCCAGCATTTT
CDR3: CASSFNSNQPQHF

V: TRBV27
size: -
J: TRBJ2-1
D: -
DNA: TGTGCCAGCAGTTTAAGGCGGGACGGCCTGGGGAATGAGCAGTTCTTC
CDR3: CASSLRRDGLGNEQFF

V: TRBV9
size: -
J: TRBJ1-4
D: TRBD1
DNA: TGTGCCAGCAGCGGGGGGACAGCCCTTGGTGAAAAACTGTTTTTT
CDR3: CASSGGTALGEKLFF

V: TRBV5-1
size: -
J: TRBJ2-3
D: -
DNA: TGCGCCAGCAGCTCCCTCCGGGGGAGCACAGATACGCAGTATTTT
CDR3: CASSSLRGSTDTQYF

V: TRBV5-1
size: -
J: TRBJ2-1
D: TRBD2
DNA: TGCGCCAGCAGCTTGACAAGGACTAGCGCCAACTACAATGAGCAGTTCTTC
CDR3: CASSLTRTSANYNEQFF

V: TRBV27
size: -
J: TRBJ1-5
D: -
DNA: TGTGCCAGCAGTTTTTCGGGGGGCGCGGGTCAGCCCCAGCATTTT
CDR3: CASSFSGGAGQPQHF

V: TRBV5-1
size: -
J: TRBJ1-1
D: -
DNA: TGCGCCAGCAGCTTGGTTTCAGGGACTGAAGCTTTCTTT
CDR3: CASSLVSGTEAFF